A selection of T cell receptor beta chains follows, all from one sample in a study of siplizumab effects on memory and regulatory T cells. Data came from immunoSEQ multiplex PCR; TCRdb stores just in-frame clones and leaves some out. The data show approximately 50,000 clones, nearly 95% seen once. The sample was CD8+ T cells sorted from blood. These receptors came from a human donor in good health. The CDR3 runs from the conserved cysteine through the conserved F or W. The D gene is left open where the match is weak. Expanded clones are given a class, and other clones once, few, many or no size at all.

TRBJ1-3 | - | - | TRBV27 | TGTGCCAGCAGTTCAGACGGGAGCTCTGGAAACACCATATATTTT | CASSSDGSSGNTIYF
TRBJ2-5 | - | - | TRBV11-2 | TGTGCCAGCAGCTTAGGGGCGGTCCAGACCCAGTACTTC | CASSLGAVQTQYF
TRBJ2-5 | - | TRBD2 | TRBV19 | TGTGCCACTAATAGCGGGAGAGAAGAGACCCAGTACTTC | CATNSGREETQYF
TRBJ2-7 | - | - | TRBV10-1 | TGCGCCAGCAGTGAAACAGGGAATACCTACGAGCAGTACTTC | CASSETGNTYEQYF
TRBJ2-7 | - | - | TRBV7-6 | TGTGCCAGCAGCCCAGGGTCGGGCGAGCAGTACTTC | CASSPGSGEQYF
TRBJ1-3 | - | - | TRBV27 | TGTGCCAGCAGTTCGCTTGGAGGCTCTGGAAACACCATATATTTT | CASSSLGGSGNTIYF
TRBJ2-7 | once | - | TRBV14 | TGTGCCAGCAGCCCCCTCCTAGAGTCCTACGAGCAGTACTTC | CASSPLLESYEQYF
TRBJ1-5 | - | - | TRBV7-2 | TGTGCCAGCAGCTTGGGGGGTACGGTCCAGCCCCAGCATTTT | CASSLGGTVQPQHF
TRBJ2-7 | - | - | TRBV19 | TGTGCCAGCGCAGGGGCGGACGAGCAGTACTTC | CASAGADEQYF
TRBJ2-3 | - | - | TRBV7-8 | TGTGCCAGCAGCTTCCAGAACCGAGGTATAGATACGCAGTATTTT | CASSFQNRGIDTQYF
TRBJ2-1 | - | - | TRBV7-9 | TGTGCCAGCAGCTTGCCGGGGAGCTATGAGCAGTTCTTC | CASSLPGSYEQFF
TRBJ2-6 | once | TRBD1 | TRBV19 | TGTGCCAGTAGTCCAAGTCTCAGGGGGAACAACGTCCTGACTTTC | CASSPSLRGNNVLTF
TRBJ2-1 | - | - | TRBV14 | TGTGCCAGCAGCCTTCCCTCTTGGTCCCCGTACAATGAGCAGTTCTTC | CASSLPSWSPYNEQFF
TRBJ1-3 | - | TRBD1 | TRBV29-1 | TGCAGCGTTTGGACAGGGGGCTCTGGAAACACCATATATTTT | CSVWTGGSGNTIYF
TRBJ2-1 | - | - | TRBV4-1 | TGCGCCAGCAGCCAAGCAACCGGAGGAAATGAGCAGTTCTTC | CASSQATGGNEQFF
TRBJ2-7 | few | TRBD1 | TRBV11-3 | TGTGCCAGCAGCCCTCGGACAGGGCCGCTGGGCGAGCAGTACTTC | CASSPRTGPLGEQYF
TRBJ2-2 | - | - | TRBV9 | TGTGCCAGCCAGGGCGCGAACACCGGGGAGCTGTTTTTT | CASQGANTGELFF
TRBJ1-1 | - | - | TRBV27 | TGTGCCAGCAGTTTGAGCGCTTCGAGGAGGAACACTGAAGCTTTCTTT | CASSLSASRRNTEAFF
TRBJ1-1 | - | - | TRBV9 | TGTGCCAGCAGCGGGGACGGCGCCGTTAGGGCTTTCTTT | CASSGDGAVRAFF
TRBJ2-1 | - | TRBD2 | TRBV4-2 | TGTGCCAGCAGCCAGACGCATAGCGGGAGCTCCTACAATGAGCAGTTCTTC | CASSQTHSGSSYNEQFF